The subject of this entry is one T cell receptor (beta chain). Its recognized antigen is unknown. Within one base of it there is no much larger clone, and no base qualities were kept. This sample is part of a study of OX40 agonist ivuxolimab in advanced cancers. Looking at the study overall: Ivuxolimab was a fully human IgG2 agonistic monoclonal antibody targeting the costimulatory receptor OX40 (CD134). The dose-escalation cohort was about 87% male with a mean age of approximately 60 years, ranging from roughly 23 to 85. Peripheral TCRbeta sequencing aimed to test whether ivuxolimab altered TCR sequence diversity and caused clonal T-cell expansion. Intravenous ivuxolimab was administered to patients every 2 weeks at six dose levels: 0.01, 0.1, 0.3, 1.5, 3 and 10 mg/kg. Among the approximately 50 dose-escalation patients, around 19 had hepatocellular carcinoma, approximately 15 melanoma, 9 renal cell carcinoma and 9 head and neck cancer. The paper describes the monotherapy dose-escalation part (N of about 54 patients) of the phase I trial of ivuxolimab. Patients were allowed to have had prior anti-PD-1, anti-PD-L1 or anti-CTLA-4 therapy, and around 40% of the dose-escalation patients had previously received checkpoint inhibitors. Partial responses were achieved by three dose-escalation patients, of whom one had hepatocellular carcinoma and two had cutaneous melanoma.

Broad study findings and their caveats: After ivuxolimab, expanded clones were on average more numerous among CD8+ T cells than among CD4+ T cells. Which antigens the clonally expanded peripheral T cells were specific for was not determined. Low levels of normalized T-cell clonal expansion were also seen in some patients who did not respond. In the 0.1-3.0 mg/kg groups, partial responders had among the lowest normalized peripheral clonal expansion, particularly in CD8+ T cells. At doses of 0.1 to 3.0 mg/kg, clonal expansion of both CD4+ and CD8+ blood T cells was observed from baseline to week 6.

Genomic DNA was isolated from the sorted cells so that the TCRbeta CDR3 region could be sequenced. The immunoSEQ Assay was used to sequence the TCRbeta CDR3 regions. Drawn from immuneACCESS, this table holds only the in-frame rearrangements with V and J called that TCRdb kept. Clones are partly lost; checked studies trace under half to an unresolved V gene and leave the rest unexplained. In this sample the table shows roughly 100,000 clones, more than 75% of which occur a single time. The ten largest clones take up over 0.3% of the sample. The trial excluded patients who had a history of autoimmune disease or were on systemic immunosuppression. Peripheral blood for TCR sequencing was collected from all dose cohorts at baseline, on cycle 4 day 1, and on cycle 7 day 1. The samples were drawn from a first-in-human, open-label, multicenter phase I dose-escalation trial of ivuxolimab. Adults with locally advanced or metastatic melanoma, renal cell, hepatocellular, or head and neck squamous cell carcinoma were enrolled in the trial. Before TCR sequencing, CD4+ and CD8+ T cells were separately sorted from peripheral blood.

The CDR3 goes from the cysteine to the phenylalanine over 15 residues. Here the CDR3 DNA is all that survives: 45 bases in frame from base 1. From the germline V gene, CDR1 is MNHEY and CDR2 is SVGAGI. The V and J ends are trimmed by 7 bases and 2 bases, leaving 14 bases between them. This TCR derives from an adult with an advanced solid tumor such as melanoma, head and neck, liver or kidney cancer. The chain joins TRBV6-5 to TRBJ2-2; the D gene could be TRBD1 or TRBD2, each one agreeing over 5 bases. The source was CD4+ or CD8+ T cells sorted from blood, collected in a trial of the OX40 agonist ivuxolimab. CDR3 protein: CASTLQGVNTGELFF. The nucleotide sequence reads TGTGCCAGCACCCTCCAGGGAGTTAACACCGGGGAGCTGTTTTTT.